This T cell receptor (beta chain) was captured in a study of blood T cells in healthy people across ages. Looking at the study overall: About one barcoded beta molecule per two T cells was the capture yield of template switching.

The use of a sample-barcoded 5' primer and a J-beta primer mix characterized a second PCR of 7 to 11 cycles. From each sample, at least 2.5 million paired-end reads containing CDR3 were obtained. TCRdb itself ran the 5' RACE reads through MiXCR, one entry per CDR3 protein. Counted here are about 1.7 million distinct CDR3 sequences, 28% occurring once; the ten biggest clones make up more than 6%. This clonotype has more than one count but fewer than ten. Because the CDR3 is missing its conserved closing phenylalanine or tryptophan, this is likely a read error. J lost 3 bases, V lost 3 bases, and 5 bases had no gene match. Germline values: CDR1 KGHSH, CDR2 LQKENI. This CDR3 contains 14 residues.

This chain links TRBV18 with TRBJ2-7; 7 bases fit TRBD2. This TCR was sampled from a woman aged 25 to 39 in good health. Sequencing was performed on blood. CDR3 sequence: CASSPSSSGYEQYC. The DNA of the CDR3 is TGTGCCAGCTCACCTTCTTCTAGCGGCTACGAGCAGTACTGC.